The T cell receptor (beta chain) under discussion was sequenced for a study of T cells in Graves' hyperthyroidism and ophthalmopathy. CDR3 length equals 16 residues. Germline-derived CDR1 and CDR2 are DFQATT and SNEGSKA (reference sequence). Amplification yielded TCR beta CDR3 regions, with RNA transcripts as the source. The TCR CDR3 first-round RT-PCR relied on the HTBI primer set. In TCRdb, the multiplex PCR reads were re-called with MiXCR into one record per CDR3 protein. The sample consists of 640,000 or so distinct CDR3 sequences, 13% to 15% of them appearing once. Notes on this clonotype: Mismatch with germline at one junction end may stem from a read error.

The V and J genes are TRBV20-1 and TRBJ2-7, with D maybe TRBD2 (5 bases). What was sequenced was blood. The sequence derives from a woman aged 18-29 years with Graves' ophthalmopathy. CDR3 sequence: CSASPVWRTISYEQCF. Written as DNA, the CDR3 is TGCAGTGCTAGCCCCGTCTGGAGGACGATCTCCTACGAGCAGTGCTTC.